One sample yielded the 17 T cell receptor beta chains listed below, sequenced in a study of shared clonotypes between healthy human individuals. The data were produced by immunoSEQ multiplex PCR, yet TCRdb's version contains in-frame clones alone and is incomplete. The sample contains about 1,800,000 clones, just under 95% of which appear only once. Positively selected for CCR7, the CD45RO-negative cells used as naive CD8 cells excluded terminally differentiated effector memory CD45RA+ cells. Sequenced: naive CD8+ T cells sorted from blood. The receptors stem from a young man in good health.

In regard to this clone: This sample includes further DNA sequences coding for the same CDR3. V and J are TRBV5-1 and TRBJ2-5; 12 positions agree with TRBD2. This CDR3 is 18 amino acids long. Germline loops: CDR1 SGHRS, CDR2 YFSETQ. Trimming at V came to 0 bases and at J to 0 bases, leaving 6 bases not matched to a gene. CDR3 sequence reads: CASSLGLAGDPYQETQYF. In DNA form, the CDR3 reads TGCGCCAGCAGCTTGGGACTAGCGGGGGACCCGTACCAAGAGACCCAGTACTTC.

DNA of the CDR3: TGTGCCAGCAGTTCCCACGGCTACACCTTC. Protein sequence: CASSSHGYTF. The chain recombines TRBV28 with TRBJ1-2; D not resolved. The CDR3 covers 10 residues. CDR1 and CDR2 (germline): MDHEN, SYDVKM. V gave up 4 bases and J gave up 8 bases, with 5 bases separating them.

With respect to this clone: A read error may produce the germline difference seen at one junction end. V is TRBV6-1 and J is TRBJ1-2; D is undetermined. Per germline, CDR1 MNHNS and CDR2 SASEGT. The CDR3 spans 12 residues. The CDR3: CASRGIDYGYTF. The CDR3 DNA sequence: TGTGCCAGCAGGGGGATCGACTACGGCTACACCTTC.

The chain carries TRBV4-2 and TRBJ2-7; a possible D gene is TRBD2 (5 bases). The V end lost 0 bases, the J end lost 2 bases, and 11 bases lay between the germline ends. This CDR3 is 15 amino acids long. The V gene's germline CDR1 is LGHNA and CDR2 YNFKEQ. The CDR3 region has the DNA TGTGCCAGCAGCCAAGAAGGGAACGGGGCCTACGAGCAGTACTTC. It translates to CASSQEGNGAYEQYF.

The rearrangement joins TRBV6-6 to TRBJ1-4; 10 bases are a match to TRBD1. The V gene end was trimmed by 6 bases and the J gene end by 7 bases; junction bases not matched to a gene: 5. The CDR3 is 14 residues long. CDR1 is MNHNY, CDR2 SVGAGI, per germline (reference sequence). CDR3 in amino acids: CASRTGGAFEKLFF. CDR3 DNA: TGTGCCAGCAGGACAGGGGGCGCGTTTGAAAAACTGTTTTTT.

The rearrangement links TRBV9 to TRBJ2-3; D not resolved. CDR1 and CDR2 from the germline V gene are SGDLS and YYNGEE. The CDR3 runs 14 residues. Deletions cut 4 bases from V and 4 bases from J, with 13 bases between. For the CDR3, the DNA is TGTGCCAGCAGCTATTGGGGTGGGGCAGATACGCAGTATTTT. Translating gives CASSYWGGADTQYF.

The chain employs TRBV4-1 and TRBJ2-3; either TRBD1 or TRBD2 may supply D (6 bases each). The CDR3 is made up of 18 amino acids. Trimming removed 0 bases from V and 3 bases from J, with 19 bases in between. Looked up from germline, CDR1 is MGHRA and CDR2 is YSYEKL. The CDR3 bases are TGCGCCAGCAGCCAAGAGGCGTGGGGCGGAGGGGGGACAGATACGCAGTATTTT. It codes for CASSQEAWGGGGTDTQYF.

The rearrangement joins TRBV5-1 to TRBJ1-2; 7 bases are shared with TRBD1. This CDR3 is 11 amino acids long. Per germline, CDR1 SGHRS and CDR2 YFSETQ. The V segment lost 0 bases and the J segment 13 bases; nucleotides outside the gene matches: 3. The CDR3 bases are TGCGCCAGCAGCTTGGGACAGGGTACCACCTTC. Its translation: CASSLGQGTTF.

The genes are TRBV28 and TRBJ1-2; D uncertain. This CDR3 spans 14 amino acids. In germline, CDR1 is MDHEN, CDR2 SYDVKM. V was trimmed by 5 bases and J by 8 bases, leaving 18 bases between them. CDR3 residues: CASSPPSVGTGYTF. The DNA of the CDR3 is TGTGCCAGCAGTCCACCGTCTGTGGGAACCGGCTACACCTTC.

The genes are TRBV7-9 and TRBJ2-1; unclear D gene. The CDR3 totals 12 residues. V gave up 4 bases and J gave up 8 bases, with 9 bases separating them. Germline V gene data show CDR1 as SEHNR and CDR2 as FQNEAQ (reference sequence). DNA of the CDR3: TGTGCCAGCAGCTCTTGGGTAGATGAGCAGTTCTTC. It specifies CASSSWVDEQFF.

This sequence joins TRBV5-4 and TRBJ2-1; the match to TRBD2 covers 8 bases. Germline V gives CDR1 SGHNT, CDR2 YYREEE (reference sequence). The CDR3 sequence is 14 residues long. Trimming removed 4 bases from V and 8 bases from J; junction bases left unmatched: 8. This CDR3 reads CASSPGLEYHEQFF. The CDR3 nucleotides are TGTGCCAGCAGCCCGGGACTAGAGTATCATGAGCAGTTCTTC.

The chain joins TRBV5-6 to TRBJ2-7, with a possible D match to TRBD2 (5 bases). CDR1 and CDR2 from the germline V gene are SGHDT and YYEEEE. Trimming pared 0 bases from V and 6 bases from J, leaving 7 bases between. CDR3 length: 12 amino acids. This CDR3 is CASSLVRGEQYF. The CDR3 DNA sequence: TGTGCCAGCAGCTTGGTACGGGGCGAGCAGTACTTC.

As concerns this clone: Other nucleotide sequences in the sample specify the same CDR3. The chain links TRBV18 to TRBJ2-7; 7 bases are shared with TRBD1. Germline V gives CDR1 KGHSH, CDR2 LQKENI. V trimming: 2 bases; J trimming: 2 bases; junction bases outside the gene matches: 3. The CDR3 spans 14 residues. The CDR3 spells CASSPRDSTYEQYF. CDR3 nucleotides: TGTGCCAGCTCACCAAGGGACAGCACCTACGAGCAGTACTTC.

This clone was observed a handful of times. Other DNA sequences of this sample code for an identical CDR3. This chain connects TRBV27 to TRBJ1-6; the match to TRBD1 covers 8 bases. V trimming: 5 bases; J trimming: 7 bases; junction bases outside the gene matches: 7. This CDR3 region has 15 residues. Per the germline V gene, CDR1 is MNHEY and CDR2 is SMNVEV (reference sequence). The CDR3 bases are TGTGCCAGCAGTCTCGGACAGGGTACGAATTCACCCCTCCACTTT. Its protein is CASSLGQGTNSPLHF.

The rearrangement uses TRBV29-1 and TRBJ2-1; D perhaps matches TRBD1 (6 bases). Per the germline V gene, CDR1 is SQVTM and CDR2 is ANQGSEA. This CDR3 region has 13 residues. V shed 7 bases and J shed 5 bases, with 15 bases lying between them. The CDR3 bases are TGCAGCGCCTCAGGGGTGCCGGACAATGAGCAGTTCTTC. Encoded protein: CSASGVPDNEQFF.

This chain links TRBV4-1 with TRBJ2-1; D is undetermined. The CDR3 has 14 residues. The V end lost 0 bases, the J end lost 6 bases, and 9 bases lay between the germline ends. The V gene's germline CDR1 is MGHRA and CDR2 YSYEKL. CDR3 loop: CASSQEGLGNEQFF. The CDR3 DNA sequence: TGCGCCAGCAGCCAAGAGGGTCTAGGCAATGAGCAGTTCTTC.

The rearrangement joins TRBV7-9 to TRBJ1-1, with D perhaps TRBD1 (6 bases). Trimming shortened V by 7 bases and J by 1 base, and 25 bases separated the two germline ends. CDR1 and CDR2 (germline): SEHNR, FQNEAQ (reference sequence). CDR3 size: 18 residues. As DNA, the CDR3 is TGTGCCAGCATCCCAGATCCGGGACATCACAGAGCGAACACTGAAGCTTTCTTT. Protein sequence: CASIPDPGHHRANTEAFF.